The T cell receptor (beta chain) described here comes from a study of T cell responses to AZD1222 COVID-19 vaccine. TCRdb's table, derived via immunoSEQ multiplex PCR, lists solely in-frame clones and lacks some. In the table there are 80,000 to 100,000 clones, 70% to 90% of which are singletons. Germline V gene sequence: CDR1 MNHEY, CDR2 SMNVEV (reference sequence). V dropped 6 bases and J dropped 7 bases, with 24 bases sitting between them. The CDR3 runs 16 residues. The material was peripheral blood, obtained 28 days after the second AZD1222 dose. The rearrangement uses TRBV27 and TRBJ1-2; D may be TRBD1 (6 bases). The TCR comes from an adult who received the AZD1222 COVID-19 vaccine. The CDR3 sequence is CASSRTASPGVSGYTF. The DNA for the CDR3 is TGTGCCAGCAGCCGGACCGCCTCTCCAGGGGTATCTGGCTACACCTTC.